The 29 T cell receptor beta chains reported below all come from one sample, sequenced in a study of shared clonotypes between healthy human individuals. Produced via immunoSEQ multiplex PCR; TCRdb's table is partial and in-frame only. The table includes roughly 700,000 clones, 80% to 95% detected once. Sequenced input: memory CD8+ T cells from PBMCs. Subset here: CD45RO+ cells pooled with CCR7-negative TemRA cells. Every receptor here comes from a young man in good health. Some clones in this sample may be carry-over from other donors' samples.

The DNA for the CDR3 is TGTGCCAGTAGTATAGTTCGGGCAGGCTGGAACACTGAAGCTTTCTTT. It encodes CASSIVRAGWNTEAFF. The J gene is TRBJ1-1, the V gene TRBV19; D not certain. Germline CDR1 reads LNHDA; CDR2 reads SQIVND (reference sequence). V was pared by 1 base and J by 1 base, with 13 bases between. The CDR3 totals 16 residues. Using reference TRBV19 and TRBJ1-1 for the parts outside the CDR3, the full variable domain is DGGITQSPKYLFRKEGQNVTLSCEQNLNHDAMYWYRQDPGQGLRLIYYSQIVNDFQKGDIAEGYSVSREKKESFPLTVTSAQKNPTAFYLCASSIVRAGWNTEAFFGQGTRLTVV.

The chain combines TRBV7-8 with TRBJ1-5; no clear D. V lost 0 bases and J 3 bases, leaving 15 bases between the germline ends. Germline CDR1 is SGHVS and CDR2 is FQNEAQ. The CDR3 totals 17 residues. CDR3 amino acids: CASSLAELSRTNQPQHF. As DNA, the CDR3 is TGTGCCAGCAGCTTAGCGGAGTTGAGCAGAACCAATCAGCCCCAGCATTTT.

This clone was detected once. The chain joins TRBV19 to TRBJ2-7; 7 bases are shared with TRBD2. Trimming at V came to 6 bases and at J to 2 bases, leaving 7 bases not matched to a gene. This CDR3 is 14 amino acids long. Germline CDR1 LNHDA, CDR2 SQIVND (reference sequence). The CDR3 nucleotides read TGTGCCAGTAGCCCGACTAGCTGGGCCTACGAGCAGTACTTC. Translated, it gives CASSPTSWAYEQYF.

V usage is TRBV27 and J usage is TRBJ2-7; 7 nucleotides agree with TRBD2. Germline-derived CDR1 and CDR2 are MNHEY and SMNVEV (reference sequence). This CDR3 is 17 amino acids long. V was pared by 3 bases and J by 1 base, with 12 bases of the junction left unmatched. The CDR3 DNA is TGTGCCAGCAGTTTTCAGAGAAGCGGGATGGCGTCCTACGAGCAGTACTTC. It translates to CASSFQRSGMASYEQYF.

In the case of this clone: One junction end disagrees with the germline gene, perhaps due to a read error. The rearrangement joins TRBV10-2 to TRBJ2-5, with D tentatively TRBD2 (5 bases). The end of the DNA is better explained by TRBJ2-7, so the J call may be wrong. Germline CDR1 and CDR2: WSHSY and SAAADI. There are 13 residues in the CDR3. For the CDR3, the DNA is TGCTCCAGCGGAGGCAGTTGGGGCTACGAGCAGTACTTC. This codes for CSSGGSWGYEQYF.

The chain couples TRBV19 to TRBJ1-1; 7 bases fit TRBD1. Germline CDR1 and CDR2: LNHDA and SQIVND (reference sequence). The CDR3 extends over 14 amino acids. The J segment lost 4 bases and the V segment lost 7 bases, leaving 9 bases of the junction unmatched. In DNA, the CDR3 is TGTGCCAGTATGGACTCCCCAGGGGGCACTGAAGCTTTCTTT. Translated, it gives CASMDSPGGTEAFF.

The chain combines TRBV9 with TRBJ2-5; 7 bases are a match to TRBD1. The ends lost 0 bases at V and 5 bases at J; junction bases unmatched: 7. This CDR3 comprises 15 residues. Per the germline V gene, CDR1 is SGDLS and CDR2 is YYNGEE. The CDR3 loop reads CASSVARGLGETQYF. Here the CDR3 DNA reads TGTGCCAGCAGCGTAGCGAGGGGGCTAGGGGAGACCCAGTACTTC.

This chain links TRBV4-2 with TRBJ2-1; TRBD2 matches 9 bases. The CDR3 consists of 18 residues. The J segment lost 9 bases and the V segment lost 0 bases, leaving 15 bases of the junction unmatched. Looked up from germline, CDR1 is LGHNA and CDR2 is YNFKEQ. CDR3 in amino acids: CASSQEWIVAGVLGEQFF. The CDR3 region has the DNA TGTGCCAGCAGCCAAGAGTGGATCGTAGCGGGAGTTCTAGGTGAGCAGTTCTTC.

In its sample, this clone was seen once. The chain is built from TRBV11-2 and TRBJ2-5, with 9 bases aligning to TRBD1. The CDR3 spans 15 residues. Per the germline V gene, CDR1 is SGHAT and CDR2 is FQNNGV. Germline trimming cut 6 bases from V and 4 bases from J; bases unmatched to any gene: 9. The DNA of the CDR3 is TGTGCCAGCAGTTTACAGGGGGCGTTTACAGAGACCCAGTACTTC. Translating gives CASSLQGAFTETQYF.

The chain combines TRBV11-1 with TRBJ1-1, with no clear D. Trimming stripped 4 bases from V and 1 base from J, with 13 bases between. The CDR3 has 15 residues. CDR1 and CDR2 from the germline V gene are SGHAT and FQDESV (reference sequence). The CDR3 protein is CASSSTSNGNTEAFF. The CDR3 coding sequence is TGTGCCAGCAGCTCCACCTCCAATGGGAACACTGAAGCTTTCTTT.

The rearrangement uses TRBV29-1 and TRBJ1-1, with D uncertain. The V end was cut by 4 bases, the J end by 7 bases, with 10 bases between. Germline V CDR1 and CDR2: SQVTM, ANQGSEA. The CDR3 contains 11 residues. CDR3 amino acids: CSVGVESEAFF. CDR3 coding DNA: TGCAGCGTTGGGGTTGAGAGTGAAGCTTTCTTT.

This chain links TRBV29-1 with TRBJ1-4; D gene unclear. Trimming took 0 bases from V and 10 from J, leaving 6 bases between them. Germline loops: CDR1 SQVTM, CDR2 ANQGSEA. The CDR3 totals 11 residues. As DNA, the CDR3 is TGCAGCGTTGAAGAATTAGGAAAACTGTTTTTT. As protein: CSVEELGKLFF.

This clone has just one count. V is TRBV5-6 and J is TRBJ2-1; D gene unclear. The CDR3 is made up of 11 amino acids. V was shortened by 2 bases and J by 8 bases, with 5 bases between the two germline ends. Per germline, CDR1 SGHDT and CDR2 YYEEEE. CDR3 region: CASSFMDEQFF. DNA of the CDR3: TGTGCCAGCAGCTTTATGGATGAGCAGTTCTTC.

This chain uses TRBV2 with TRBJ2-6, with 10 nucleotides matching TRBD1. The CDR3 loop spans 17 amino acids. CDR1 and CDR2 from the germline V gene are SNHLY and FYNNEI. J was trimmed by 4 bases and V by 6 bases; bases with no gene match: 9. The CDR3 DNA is TGTGCCAGCAGCCCGGGACAGGGGATAATCGGGGCCAACGTCCTGACTTTC. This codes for CASSPGQGIIGANVLTF.

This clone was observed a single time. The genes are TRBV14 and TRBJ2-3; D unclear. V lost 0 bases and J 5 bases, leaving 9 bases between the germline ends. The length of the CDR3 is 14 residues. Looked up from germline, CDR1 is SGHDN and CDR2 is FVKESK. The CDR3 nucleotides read TGTGCCAGCAGCCAAGACCCAGCAAGAGATACGCAGTATTTT. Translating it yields CASSQDPARDTQYF. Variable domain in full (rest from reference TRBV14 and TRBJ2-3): EAGVTQFPSHSVIEKGQTVTLRCDPISGHDNLYWYRRVMGKEIKFLLHFVKESKQDESGMPNNRFLAERTGGTYSTLKVQPAELEDSGVYFCASSQDPARDTQYFGPGTRLTVL.

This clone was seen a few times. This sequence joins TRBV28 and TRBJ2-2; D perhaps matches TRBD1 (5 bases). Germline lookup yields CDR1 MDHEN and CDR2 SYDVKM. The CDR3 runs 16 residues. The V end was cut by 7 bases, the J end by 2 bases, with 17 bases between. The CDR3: CASNHFWTINTGELFF. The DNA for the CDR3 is TGTGCCAGCAATCACTTCTGGACAATCAACACCGGGGAGCTGTTTTTT.

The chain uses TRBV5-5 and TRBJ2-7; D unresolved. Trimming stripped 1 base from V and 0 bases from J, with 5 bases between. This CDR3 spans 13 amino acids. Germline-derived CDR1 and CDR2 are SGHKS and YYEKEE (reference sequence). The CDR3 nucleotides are TGTGCCAGCAGCTTGACCGTCTCCTACGAGCAGTACTTC. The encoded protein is CASSLTVSYEQYF.

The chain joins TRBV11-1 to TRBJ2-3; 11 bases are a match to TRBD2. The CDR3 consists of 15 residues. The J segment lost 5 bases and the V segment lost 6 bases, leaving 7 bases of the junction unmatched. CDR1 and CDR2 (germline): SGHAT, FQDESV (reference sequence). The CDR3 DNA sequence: TGTGCCAGCAGTCGCTCCGGGACTAGCGGAGATACGCAGTATTTT. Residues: CASSRSGTSGDTQYF.

DNA for the CDR3: TGCGCCAGCAGCTTGAGATCTAGTAGGGGCCTTACCTACAATGAGCAGTTCTTC. It translates to CASSLRSSRGLTYNEQFF. The chain employs TRBV5-1 and TRBJ2-1, with D maybe TRBD1 (5 bases). The CDR3 has 18 residues. The germline CDR1 and CDR2 sequences are SGHRS and YFSETQ. Trimming stripped 1 base from V and 2 bases from J, with 19 bases between.

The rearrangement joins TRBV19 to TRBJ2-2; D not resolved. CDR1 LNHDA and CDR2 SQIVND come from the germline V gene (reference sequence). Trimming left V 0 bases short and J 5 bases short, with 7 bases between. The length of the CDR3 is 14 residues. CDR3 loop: CASSIDGITGELFF. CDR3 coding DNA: TGTGCCAGTAGTATAGATGGGATAACCGGGGAGCTGTTTTTT.

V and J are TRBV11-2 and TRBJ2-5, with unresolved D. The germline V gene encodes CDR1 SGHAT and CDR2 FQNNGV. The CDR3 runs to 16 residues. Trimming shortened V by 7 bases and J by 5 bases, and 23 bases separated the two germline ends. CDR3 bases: TGTGCCAGCACCCCCCGTTCAACGGGTCTTGGGGAGACCCAGTACTTC. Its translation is CASTPRSTGLGETQYF.

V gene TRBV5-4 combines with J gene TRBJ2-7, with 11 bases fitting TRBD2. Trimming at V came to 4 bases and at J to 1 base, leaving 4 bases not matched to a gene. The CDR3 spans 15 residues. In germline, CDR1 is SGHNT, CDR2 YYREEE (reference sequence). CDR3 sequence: CASSRTSGSSYEQYF. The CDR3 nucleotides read TGTGCCAGCAGCAGAACTAGCGGGAGTTCCTACGAGCAGTACTTC. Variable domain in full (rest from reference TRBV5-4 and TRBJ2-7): ETGVTQSPTHLIKTRGQQVTLRCSSQSGHNTVSWYQQALGQGPQFIFQYYREEENGRGNFPPRFSGLQFPNYSSELNVNALELDDSALYLCASSRTSGSSYEQYFGPGTRLTVT.

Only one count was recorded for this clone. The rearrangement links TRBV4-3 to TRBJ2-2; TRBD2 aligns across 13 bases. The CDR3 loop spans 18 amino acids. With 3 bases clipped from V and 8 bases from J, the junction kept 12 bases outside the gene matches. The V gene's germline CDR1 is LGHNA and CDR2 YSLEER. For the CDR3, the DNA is TGCGCCAGCAGCCACCGGACTAGCGGGAGCTTTCTTTCTGGGGAGCTGTTTTTT. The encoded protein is CASSHRTSGSFLSGELFF.

In DNA form, the CDR3 reads TGCGCCAGCAGCTTGGCCAGGGTTTGGTCTAATGAAAAACTGTTTTTT. It specifies CASSLARVWSNEKLFF. This chain joins TRBV5-1 and TRBJ1-4; D is perhaps TRBD1 (5 bases). The germline CDR1 and CDR2 sequences are SGHRS and YFSETQ. Trimming shortened V by 0 bases and J by 3 bases, and 12 bases separated the two germline ends. The CDR3 spans 16 residues.

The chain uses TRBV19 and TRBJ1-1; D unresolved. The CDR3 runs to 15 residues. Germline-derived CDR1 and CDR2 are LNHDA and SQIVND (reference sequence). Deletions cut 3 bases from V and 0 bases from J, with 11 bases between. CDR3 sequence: CASSIGPSMNTEAFF. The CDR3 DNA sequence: TGTGCCAGTAGTATCGGTCCGTCGATGAACACTGAAGCTTTCTTT. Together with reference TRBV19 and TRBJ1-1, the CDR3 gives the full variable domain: DGGITQSPKYLFRKEGQNVTLSCEQNLNHDAMYWYRQDPGQGLRLIYYSQIVNDFQKGDIAEGYSVSREKKESFPLTVTSAQKNPTAFYLCASSIGPSMNTEAFFGQGTRLTVV.

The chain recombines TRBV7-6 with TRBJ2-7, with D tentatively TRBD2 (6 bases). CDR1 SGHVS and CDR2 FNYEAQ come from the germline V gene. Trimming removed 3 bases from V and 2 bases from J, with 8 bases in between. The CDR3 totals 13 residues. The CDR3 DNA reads TGTGCCAGCAGCTTGTCGGGAGCCTACGAGCAGTACTTC. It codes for CASSLSGAYEQYF.

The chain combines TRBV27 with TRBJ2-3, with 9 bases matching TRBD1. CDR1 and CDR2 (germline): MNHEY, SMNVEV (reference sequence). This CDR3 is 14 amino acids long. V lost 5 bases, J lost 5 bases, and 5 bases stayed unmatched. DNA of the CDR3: TGTGCCAGCAGTACAGGACAGGGGAAAGATACGCAGTATTTT. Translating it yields CASSTGQGKDTQYF.

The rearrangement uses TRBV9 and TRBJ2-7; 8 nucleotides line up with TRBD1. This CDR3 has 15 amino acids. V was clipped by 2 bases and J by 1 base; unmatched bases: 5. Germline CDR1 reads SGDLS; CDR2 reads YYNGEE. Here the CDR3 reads CASSVQGAPSYEQYF. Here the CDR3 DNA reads TGTGCCAGCAGCGTTCAGGGGGCGCCGTCCTACGAGCAGTACTTC. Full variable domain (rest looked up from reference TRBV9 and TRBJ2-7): DSGVTQTPKHLITATGQRVTLRCSPRSGDLSVYWYQQSLDQGLQFLIQYYNGEERAKGNILERFSAQQFPDLHSELNLSSLELGDSALYFCASSVQGAPSYEQYFGPGTRLTVT.

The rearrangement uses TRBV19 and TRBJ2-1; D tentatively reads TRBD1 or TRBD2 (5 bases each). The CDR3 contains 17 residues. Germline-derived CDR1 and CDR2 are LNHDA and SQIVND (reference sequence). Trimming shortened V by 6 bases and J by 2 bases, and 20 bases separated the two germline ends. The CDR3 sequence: CASSRTPGTYAYNEQFF. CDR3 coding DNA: TGTGCCAGTAGCAGAACTCCGGGGACCTATGCCTACAATGAGCAGTTCTTC.